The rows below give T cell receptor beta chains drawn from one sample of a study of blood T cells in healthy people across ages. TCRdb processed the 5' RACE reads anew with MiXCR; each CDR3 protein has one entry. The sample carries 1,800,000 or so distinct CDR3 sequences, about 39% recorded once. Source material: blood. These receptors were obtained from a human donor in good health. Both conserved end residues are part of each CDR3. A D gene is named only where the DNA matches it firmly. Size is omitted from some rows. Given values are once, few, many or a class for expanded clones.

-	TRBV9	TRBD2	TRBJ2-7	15	TGTGCCAGCAGCGTAGATGGGACTAGCTCATACGAGCAGTACTTC	CASSVDGTSSYEQYF
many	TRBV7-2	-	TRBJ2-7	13	TGTGCCAGCACCTTCCCAACTACGGGGGAGCAGTACTTC	CASTFPTTGEQYF
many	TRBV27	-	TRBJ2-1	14	TGTGCCAGCAGTTGGGGGAGCTCCTACAATGAGCAGTTCTTC	CASSWGSSYNEQFF
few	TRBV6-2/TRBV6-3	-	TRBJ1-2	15	TGTGCCAGCAGTTACTCGGGAGGAGTTAACTATGGCTACACCTTC	CASSYSGGVNYGYTF
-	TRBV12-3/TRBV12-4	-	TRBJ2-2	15	TGTGCCAGCAGTTTTGAGCGGACGAACACCGGGGAGCTGTTTTTT	CASSFERTNTGELFF
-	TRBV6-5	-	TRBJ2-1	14	TGTGCCAGCAGTTACGGGGGGCAGGGCAATGAGCAGTTCTTC	CASSYGGQGNEQFF
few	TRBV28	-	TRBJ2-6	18	TGTGCCAGCAGTTCCGGTCTGGTCGGAGGGTCTGGGGCCAACGTCCTGACTTTC	CASSSGLVGGSGANVLTF
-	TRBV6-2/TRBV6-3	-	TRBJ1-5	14	TGTGCCAGCAGTCTCCGGGGTGTTAATCAGCCCCAGCATTTT	CASSLRGVNQPQHF
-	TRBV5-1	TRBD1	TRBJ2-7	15	TGCGCCAGCAGCTTGGCCATTGGACAGGCCTACGAGCAGTACTTC	CASSLAIGQAYEQYF
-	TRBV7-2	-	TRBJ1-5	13	TGTGCCAGCAGCCCAGGCTGGGAACAGCCCCAGCATTTT	CASSPGWEQPQHF
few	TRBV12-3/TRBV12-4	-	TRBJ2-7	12	TGTGCCAGCAGGGAAAATAGAGACGAGCAGTACTTC	CASRENRDEQYF
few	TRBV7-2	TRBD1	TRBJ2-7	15	TGTGCCAGCAGCCTTCCGGGACAGGGTGTATACGAGCAGTACTTC	CASSLPGQGVYEQYF
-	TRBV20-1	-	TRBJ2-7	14	TGCAGTGCTATCCTCAGTCAACCCTCCTACGAGCAGTACTTC	CSAILSQPSYEQYF
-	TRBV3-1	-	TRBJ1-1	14	TGTGCCAGCAGCCAAAACAGGCGGGACACTGAAGCTTTCTTT	CASSQNRRDTEAFF
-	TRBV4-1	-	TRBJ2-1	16	TGCGCCAGCAGCCAAGATTCGGGGCATGGGTACAATGAGCAGTTCTTC	CASSQDSGHGYNEQFF
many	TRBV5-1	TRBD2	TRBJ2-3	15	TGCGCCAGCAGCTTGTCTAGCGGGGTTACAGATACGCAGTATTTT	CASSLSSGVTDTQYF
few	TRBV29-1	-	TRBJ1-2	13	TGCAGCGTTGAAGTGCAGGGTAACTATGGCTACACCTTC	CSVEVQGNYGYTF
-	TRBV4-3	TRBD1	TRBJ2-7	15	TGCGCCAGCAGCCAAGATTTAGGGACAGCGTACGAGCAGTACTTC	CASSQDLGTAYEQYF
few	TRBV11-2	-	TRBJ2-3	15	TGTGCCAGCAGCTACCTGGCGGGGCACACAGATACGCAGTATTTT	CASSYLAGHTDTQYF
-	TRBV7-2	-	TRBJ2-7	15	TGTGCCAGCAGCTTAGGACTCCGGGACACCTACGAGCAGTACTTC	CASSLGLRDTYEQYF